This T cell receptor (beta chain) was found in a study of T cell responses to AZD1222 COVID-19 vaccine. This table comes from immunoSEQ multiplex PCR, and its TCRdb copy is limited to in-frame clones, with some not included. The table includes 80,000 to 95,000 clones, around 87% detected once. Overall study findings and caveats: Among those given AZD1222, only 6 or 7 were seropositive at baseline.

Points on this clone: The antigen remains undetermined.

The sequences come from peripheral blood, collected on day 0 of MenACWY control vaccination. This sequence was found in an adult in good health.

The CDR3 loop reads CAISESQDSPYGYTF. CDR3 DNA sequence: TGTGCCATCAGTGAGTCTCAGGATTCCCCCTATGGCTACACCTTC. The chain recombines TRBV10-3 with TRBJ1-2; D is unclear. V lost 0 bases, J lost 4 bases, and 12 bases lay in between. This CDR3 spans 15 amino acids. Germline V lookup: CDR1 ENHRY, CDR2 SYGVKD.